This entry describes one TCR beta chain. Other nucleotide sequences in the sample specify the same CDR3. These data originate in a study of cytomegalovirus exposure and HLA in healthy donors. The CDR3 covers 16 residues. Germline V gene lookup returns CDR1 LGHNA and CDR2 YNFKEQ. J lost 3 bases, V lost 0 bases, and 2 bases had no gene match. It was with 60 Vbeta and 13 Jbeta primers that the PCR ran. TCRdb keeps only in-frame clones here, not all; method: immunoSEQ multiplex PCR. This sample has 200,000 to 300,000 clones, with about four fifths found just once. The origin of this receptor is a middle-aged woman in good health and CMV-seropositive. Material for sequencing was PBMCs. The chain combines TRBV4-2 with TRBJ2-3, with 11 bases aligning to TRBD2. Here the CDR3 DNA reads TGTGCCAGCAGCCAAGACCTAGCGGGAGGAACAGATACGCAGTATTTT. It translates to CASSQDLAGGTDTQYF.